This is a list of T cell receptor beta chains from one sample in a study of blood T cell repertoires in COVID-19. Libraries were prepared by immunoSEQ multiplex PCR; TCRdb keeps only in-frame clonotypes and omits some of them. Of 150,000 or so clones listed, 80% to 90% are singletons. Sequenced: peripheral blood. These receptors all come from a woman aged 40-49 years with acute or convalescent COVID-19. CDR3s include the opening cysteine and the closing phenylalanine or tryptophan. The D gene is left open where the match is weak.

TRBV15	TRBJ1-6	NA	TGTGCCACCAGCAGAGTACAGCTTAGCTCCTATAATTCACCCCTCCACTTT	CATSRVQLSSYNSPLHF
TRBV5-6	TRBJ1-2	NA	TGTGCCAGCAGCTTACCAGGGAACTATGGCTACACCTTC	CASSLPGNYGYTF
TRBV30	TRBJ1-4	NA	TGTGCCTGGAGTACGAATGACGGGGGGCGAGGGGAAAAACTGTTTTTT	CAWSTNDGGRGEKLFF
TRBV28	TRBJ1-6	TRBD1	TGTGCCAGCAGATATTACGGGACAGATATACATTCACCCCTCCACTTT	CASRYYGTDIHSPLHF
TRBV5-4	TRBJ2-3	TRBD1	TGTGCCAGCAGCCCTCCAAGACAGGGGGTCACTGCAGATACGCAGTATTTT	CASSPPRQGVTADTQYF
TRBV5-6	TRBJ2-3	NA	TGTGCCAGCAGCTACGGGACAAACACAGATACGCAGTATTTT	CASSYGTNTDTQYF
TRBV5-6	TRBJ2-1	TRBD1	TGTGCCAGCAGCGTAGACAGGGTCTCCTACAATGAGCAGTTCTTC	CASSVDRVSYNEQFF
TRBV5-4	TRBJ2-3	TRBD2	TGTGCCAGCAGCTTGCGACTAGCGGGAATTGGAGATACGCAGTATTTT	CASSLRLAGIGDTQYF
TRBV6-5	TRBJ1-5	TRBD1	TGTGCCAGCGGAGAACAGGGGGCCCGGCAGCCCCAGCATTTT	CASGEQGARQPQHF
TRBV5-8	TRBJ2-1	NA	TGTGCCAGCAGCGAGATTAATGAGCAGTTCTTC	CASSEINEQFF
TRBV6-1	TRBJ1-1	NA	TGTGCCAGCAGTGACAGGTATGTCACTGAAGCTTTCTTT	CASSDRYVTEAFF
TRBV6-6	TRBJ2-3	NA	TGTGCCAGCAGTTACCCAGGTACAGATACGCAGTATTTT	CASSYPGTDTQYF
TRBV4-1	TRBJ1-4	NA	TGCGCCAGCAGCCTCCCGGGAACAACTAATGAAAAACTGTTTTTT	CASSLPGTTNEKLFF
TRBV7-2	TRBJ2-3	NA	TGTGCCAGCAGCCAGGGACAACTTAACGCAGATACGCAGTATTTT	CASSQGQLNADTQYF
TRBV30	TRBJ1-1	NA	TGTGCCTGGGGTGGGAGGGGAACGACTGAAGCTTTCTTT	CAWGGRGTTEAFF
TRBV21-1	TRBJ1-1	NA	TGTGCCAGCGAGTCCTTAATGAACACTGAAGCTTTCTTT	CASESLMNTEAFF
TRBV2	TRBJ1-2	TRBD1	TGTGCCAGATTGGGACAGGGGGTTCGAGATGGCTACACCTTC	CARLGQGVRDGYTF
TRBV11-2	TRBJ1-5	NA	TGTGCCAGCAGCTTAGACGGGAGCAATCAGCCCCAGCATTTT	CASSLDGSNQPQHF
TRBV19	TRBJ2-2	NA	TGTGCCAGTAAATTTCCGGGGAAAGCCGGGGAGCTGTTTTTT	CASKFPGKAGELFF
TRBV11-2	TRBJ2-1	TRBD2	TGTGCCAGCAGCTTAGTAGCGGGAGGCTACAATGAGCAGTTCTTC	CASSLVAGGYNEQFF
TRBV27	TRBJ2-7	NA	TGTGCCAGCAGTAATACCGGGAATTCGGTTTACGAGCAGTACTTC	CASSNTGNSVYEQYF
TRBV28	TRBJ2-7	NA	TGTGCCAGCAGTACCCGGGATTCTTCTCAGGACGAGCAGTACTTC	CASSTRDSSQDEQYF
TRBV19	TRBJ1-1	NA	TGTGCCAGTAGTACCACCCGACAGGCGAACACTGAAGCTTTCTTT	CASSTTRQANTEAFF
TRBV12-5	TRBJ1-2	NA	TGTGCTAGTGGTTTGGCAACTAACTATGGCTACACCTTC	CASGLATNYGYTF
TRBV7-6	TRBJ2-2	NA	TGTGCCAGCAGCTCCGAAGAAGGGGGTTCCGGGGAGCTGTTTTTT	CASSSEEGGSGELFF
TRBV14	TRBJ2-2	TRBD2	TGTGCCAGCAGCCGCGTTAGGGGACTAGCGGGGCCCGGGGAGCTGTTTTTT	CASSRVRGLAGPGELFF
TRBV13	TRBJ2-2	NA	TGTGCCAGCAGGAGACAGGCCGGGGAGCTGTTTTTT	CASRRQAGELFF